The clone carrying this T cell receptor (beta chain) has more than one count but fewer than ten. What it binds is not known. The 5'RACE method, run with constant-segment primers, produced TCR alpha and TCR beta cDNA libraries (carrying sample barcodes and UMIs). TCRdb recomputed calls from the 5' RACE reads with MiXCR, one row per CDR3 protein. Here the sample spans about 350,000 distinct CDR3 sequences, about 20% being singletons. The source of the sample is a study of T-cell memory formation after mild COVID-19. Overall study context: Most TCR clusters belonged to a single donor. Overall study results and limits: The appearance of some responding clones in pre-infection memory suggested that cross-reactive memory joined. Contracting CD4+ clones lay largely in CM and EM, with CD8+ ones residing in EMRA.

CDR3 length: 16 amino acids. Germline V gene sequence: CDR1 MNHEY, CDR2 SVGAGI. V was trimmed by 0 bases and J by 2 bases, leaving 13 bases between them. The gene calls are TRBV6-5 and TRBJ1-2; D perhaps matches TRBD1 (6 bases). This receptor was obtained from a man younger than 30 who had mild COVID-19 (a few samples of this study predate the infection). Cell type and time point are not known. Material for sequencing was PBMCs or a T cell subset sorted from them (not recorded which). This chain's CDR3 is CASSYSAGERNYGYTF. For the CDR3, the DNA is TGTGCCAGCAGTTACTCCGCAGGGGAAAGGAACTATGGCTACACCTTC.